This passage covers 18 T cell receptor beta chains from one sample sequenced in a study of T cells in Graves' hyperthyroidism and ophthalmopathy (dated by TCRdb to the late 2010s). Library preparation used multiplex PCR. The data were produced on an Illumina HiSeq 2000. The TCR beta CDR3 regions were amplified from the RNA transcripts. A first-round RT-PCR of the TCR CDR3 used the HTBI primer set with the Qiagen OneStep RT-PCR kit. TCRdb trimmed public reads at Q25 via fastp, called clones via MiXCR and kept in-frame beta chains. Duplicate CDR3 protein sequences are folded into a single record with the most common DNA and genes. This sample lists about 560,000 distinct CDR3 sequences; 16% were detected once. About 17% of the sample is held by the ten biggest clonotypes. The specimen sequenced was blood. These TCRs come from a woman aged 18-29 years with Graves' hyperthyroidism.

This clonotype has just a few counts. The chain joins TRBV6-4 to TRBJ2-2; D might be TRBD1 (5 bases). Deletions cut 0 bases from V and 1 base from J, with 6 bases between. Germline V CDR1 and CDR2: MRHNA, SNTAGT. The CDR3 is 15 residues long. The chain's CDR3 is CASSDSGENTGELFF. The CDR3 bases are TGTGCCAGCAGTGACTCAGGGGAGAACACCGGGGAGCTGTTTTTT.

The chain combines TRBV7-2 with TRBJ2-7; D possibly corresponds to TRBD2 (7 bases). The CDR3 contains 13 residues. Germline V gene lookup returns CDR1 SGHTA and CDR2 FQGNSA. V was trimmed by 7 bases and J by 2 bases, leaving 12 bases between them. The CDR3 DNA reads TGTGCCAGCAACCCGGGGGGCACCTACGAGCAGTACTTC. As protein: CASNPGGTYEQYF.

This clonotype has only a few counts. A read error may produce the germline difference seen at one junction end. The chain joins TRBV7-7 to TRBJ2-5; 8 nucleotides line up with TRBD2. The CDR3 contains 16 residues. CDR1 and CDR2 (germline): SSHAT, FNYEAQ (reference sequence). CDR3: CASSLGPGGGKETQYF. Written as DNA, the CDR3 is TGTGCTAGCAGCTTAGGGCCCGGGGGGGGCAAAGAGACCCAGTACTTC.

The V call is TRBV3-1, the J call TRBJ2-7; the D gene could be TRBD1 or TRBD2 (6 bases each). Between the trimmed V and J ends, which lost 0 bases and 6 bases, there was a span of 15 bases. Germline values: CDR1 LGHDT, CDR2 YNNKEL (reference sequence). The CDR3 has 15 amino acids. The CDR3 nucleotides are TGTGCCAGCAGCCAAGATCTGGGGGGCTTCAGCGAGCAGTACTTC. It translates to CASSQDLGGFSEQYF.

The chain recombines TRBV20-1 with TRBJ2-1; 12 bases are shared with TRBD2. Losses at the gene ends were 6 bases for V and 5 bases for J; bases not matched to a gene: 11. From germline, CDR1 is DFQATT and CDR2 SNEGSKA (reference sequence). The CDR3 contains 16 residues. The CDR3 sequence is CSATGTSGWYDNEQFF. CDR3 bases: TGCAGTGCCACCGGGACTAGCGGGTGGTATGACAATGAGCAGTTCTTC.

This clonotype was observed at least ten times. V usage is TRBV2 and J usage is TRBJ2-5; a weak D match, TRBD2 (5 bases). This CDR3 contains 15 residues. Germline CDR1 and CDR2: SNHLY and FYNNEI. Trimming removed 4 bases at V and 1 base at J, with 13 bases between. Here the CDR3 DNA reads TGTGCCAGCAGTGCTGAGGAGGTGGGCCAAGAGACCCAGTACTTC. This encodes CASSAEEVGQETQYF.

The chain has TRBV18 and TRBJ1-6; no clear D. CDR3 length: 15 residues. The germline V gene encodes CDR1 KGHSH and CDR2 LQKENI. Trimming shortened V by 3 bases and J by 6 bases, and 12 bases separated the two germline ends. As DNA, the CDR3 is TGTGCCAGCTCACCCCCGAAGGGAGGTAATTCACCCCTCCACTTT. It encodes CASSPPKGGNSPLHF.

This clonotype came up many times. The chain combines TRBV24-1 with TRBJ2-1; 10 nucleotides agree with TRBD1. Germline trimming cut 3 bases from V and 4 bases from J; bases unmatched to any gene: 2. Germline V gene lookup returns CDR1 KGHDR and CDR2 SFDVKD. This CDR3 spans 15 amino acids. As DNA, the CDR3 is TGTGCCACCAGTGATCTGGGACAGGGGTACAATGAGCAGTTCTTC. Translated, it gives CATSDLGQGYNEQFF.

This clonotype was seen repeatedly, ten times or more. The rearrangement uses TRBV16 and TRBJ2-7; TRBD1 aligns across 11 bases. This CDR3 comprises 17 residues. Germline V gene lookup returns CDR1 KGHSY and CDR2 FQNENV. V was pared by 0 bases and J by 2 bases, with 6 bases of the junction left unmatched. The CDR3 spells CASSQSVGDRGTYEQYF. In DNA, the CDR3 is TGTGCCAGCAGCCAATCGGTAGGGGACAGGGGGACCTACGAGCAGTACTTC.

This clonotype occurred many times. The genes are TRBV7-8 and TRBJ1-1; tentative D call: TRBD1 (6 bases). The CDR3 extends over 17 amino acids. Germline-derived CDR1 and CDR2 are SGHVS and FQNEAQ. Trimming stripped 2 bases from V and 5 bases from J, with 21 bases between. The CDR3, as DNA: TGTGCCAGCAGCTTACATACGGCGGGGGCGGTTCAGACTGAAGCTTTCTTT. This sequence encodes CASSLHTAGAVQTEAFF.

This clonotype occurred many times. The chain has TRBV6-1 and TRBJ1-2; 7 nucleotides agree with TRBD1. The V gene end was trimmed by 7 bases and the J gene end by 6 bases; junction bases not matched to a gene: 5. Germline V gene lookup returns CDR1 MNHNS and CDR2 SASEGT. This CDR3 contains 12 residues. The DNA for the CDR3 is TGTGCCAGCACCCTCACAGGGGATGGCTACACCTTC. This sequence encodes CASTLTGDGYTF.

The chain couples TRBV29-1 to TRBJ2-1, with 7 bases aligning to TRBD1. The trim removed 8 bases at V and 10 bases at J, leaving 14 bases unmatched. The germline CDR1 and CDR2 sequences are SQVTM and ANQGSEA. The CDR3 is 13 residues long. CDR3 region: CSTDRAGLSEQFF. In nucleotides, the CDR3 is TGCAGCACAGACAGGGCCGGGTTATCCGAGCAGTTCTTC.

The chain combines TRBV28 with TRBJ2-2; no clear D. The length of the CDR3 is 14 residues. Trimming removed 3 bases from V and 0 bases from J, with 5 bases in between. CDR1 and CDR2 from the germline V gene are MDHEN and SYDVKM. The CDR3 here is CASSFTPNTGELFF. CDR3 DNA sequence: TGTGCCAGCAGTTTCACCCCGAACACCGGGGAGCTGTTTTTT.

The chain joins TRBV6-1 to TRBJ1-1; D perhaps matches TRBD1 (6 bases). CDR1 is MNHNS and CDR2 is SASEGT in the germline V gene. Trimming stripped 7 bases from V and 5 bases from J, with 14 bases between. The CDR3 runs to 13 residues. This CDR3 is CASNGRGRTEAFF. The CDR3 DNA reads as TGTGCCAGCAATGGCAGGGGACGGACTGAAGCTTTCTTT.

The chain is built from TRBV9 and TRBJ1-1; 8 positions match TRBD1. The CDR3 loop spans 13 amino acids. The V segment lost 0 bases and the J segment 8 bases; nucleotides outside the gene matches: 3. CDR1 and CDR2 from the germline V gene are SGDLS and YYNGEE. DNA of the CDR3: TGTGCCAGCAGCGTAGTCACAGGGGGGGAAGCTTTCTTT. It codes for CASSVVTGGEAFF.

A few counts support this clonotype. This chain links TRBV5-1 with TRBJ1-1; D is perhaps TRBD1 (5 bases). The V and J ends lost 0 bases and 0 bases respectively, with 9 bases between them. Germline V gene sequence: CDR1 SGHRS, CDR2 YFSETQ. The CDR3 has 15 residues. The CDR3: CASSLAAGMNTEAFF. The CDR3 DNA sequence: TGCGCCAGCAGCTTGGCCGCAGGGATGAACACTGAAGCTTTCTTT.

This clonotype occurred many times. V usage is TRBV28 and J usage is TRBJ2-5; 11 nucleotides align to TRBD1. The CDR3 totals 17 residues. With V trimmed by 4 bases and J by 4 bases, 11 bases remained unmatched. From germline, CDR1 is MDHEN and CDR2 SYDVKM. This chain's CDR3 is CASSSHRTDRGRETQYF. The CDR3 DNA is TGTGCCAGCAGTTCCCATCGGACGGACAGGGGGCGAGAGACCCAGTACTTC.

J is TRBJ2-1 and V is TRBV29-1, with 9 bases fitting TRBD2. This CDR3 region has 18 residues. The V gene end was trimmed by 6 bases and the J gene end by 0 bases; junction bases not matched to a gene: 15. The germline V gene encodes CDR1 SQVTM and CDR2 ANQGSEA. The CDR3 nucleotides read TGCAGCGTACCAGACCTTAGCGGGAGATCCTTCTCCTACAATGAGCAGTTCTTC. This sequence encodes CSVPDLSGRSFSYNEQFF.